These 3 T cell receptor beta chains originate from one sample sequenced in a study of cytomegalovirus exposure and HLA in healthy donors. 13 Jbeta primers and 60 Vbeta primers were used for the PCR. The data were produced by immunoSEQ multiplex PCR, yet TCRdb's version contains in-frame clones alone and is incomplete. This table has 200,000 to 250,000 clones, approximately 80% appearing once. Sequencing was performed on PBMCs. These TCRs come from a woman aged 55-69 years in good health and CMV-seropositive.

The V call is TRBV5-1, the J call TRBJ2-3, with TRBD1 matching 10 bases. J was trimmed by 5 bases and V by 4 bases; bases with no gene match: 10. Per the germline V gene, CDR1 is SGHRS and CDR2 is YFSETQ. The CDR3 is 16 amino acids. The CDR3 sequence: CASSAPGTGVGDTQYF. The CDR3 bases are TGCGCCAGCAGCGCACCGGGGACAGGGGTGGGAGATACGCAGTATTTT.

The V and J genes are TRBV25-1 and TRBJ1-5; 8 bases agree with TRBD1. Germline V gene lookup returns CDR1 MGHDK and CDR2 SYGVNS. CDR3 size: 12 residues. V was pared by 6 bases and J by 8 bases, with 3 bases of the junction left unmatched. The CDR3 DNA sequence: TGTGCCAGCAGACAGGGGGTAGAGCCCCAGCATTTT. This sequence encodes CASRQGVEPQHF.

The chain carries TRBV30 and TRBJ2-5, with a weak D call TRBD2 (7 bases). Germline V gene lookup returns CDR1 GTSNPN and CDR2 SVGIG (reference sequence). This CDR3 comprises 15 residues. V was clipped by 3 bases and J by 0 bases, with 14 bases between them. This CDR3 reads CAWSGGRGYQETQYF. CDR3 DNA: TGTGCCTGGAGCGGGGGGAGGGGGTACCAAGAGACCCAGTACTTC.